Below, 12 T cell receptor beta chains from the same sample are listed, as sequenced in a study of T cell repertoires and HLA-DP antigens. These TCRs are of unknown antigen specificity. This table comes from immunoSEQ multiplex PCR, and its TCRdb copy is limited to in-frame clones, with some not included. Among over 60,000 clones listed, around 77% were seen once. Specimen: CD4+ T cells from PBMCs. These receptors were collected from a man aged 60 to 75 in good health and CMV-seronegative.

This sequence joins TRBV21-1 and TRBJ2-1; whether TRBD1, the table's D call, matches the DNA was not checked. TRBV21-1 corresponds to a pseudogene. This CDR3 contains 21 residues. The CDR3 sequence: CASSKARNRGSHGSSYNEQFF. The CDR3 bases are TGTGCCAGCAGCAAAGCGCGAAACAGGGGTTCACATGGTAGCTCCTACAATGAGCAGTTCTTC.

This sequence joins TRBV4-3 and TRBJ2-2; D unclear. There are 16 residues in the CDR3. Germline V CDR1 and CDR2: LGHNA, YSLEER. V shed 0 bases and J shed 0 bases, with 8 bases lying between them. The CDR3 sequence: CASSQDRQPNTGELFF. CDR3 coding DNA: TGCGCCAGCAGCCAAGATCGTCAGCCGAACACCGGGGAGCTGTTTTTT.

This clone was seen a handful of times. CDR3 region: CASSLDRGHEQYF. CDR3 DNA sequence: TGTGCCAGCAGCTTGGACAGGGGGCATGAGCAGTACTTC. V usage is TRBV5-4 and J usage is TRBJ2-7; the match to TRBD1 covers 9 bases. J gave up 7 bases and V 0 bases, and 2 bases lay outside the gene matches. Germline loops: CDR1 SGHNT, CDR2 YYREEE (reference sequence). The CDR3 extends over 13 amino acids.

The V call is TRBV19, the J call TRBJ2-1, with 7 bases that match TRBD2. V gave up 3 bases and J gave up 9 bases; unmatched junction bases: 8. CDR3 size: 14 residues. CDR1 and CDR2 from the germline V gene are LNHDA and SQIVND (reference sequence). Here the CDR3 reads CASSIGGSHGEQFF. CDR3 sequence (DNA): TGTGCCAGTAGTATTGGCGGGAGTCACGGTGAGCAGTTCTTC.

The chain links TRBV12-5 to TRBJ2-2; no clear D. The CDR3 runs to 16 residues. Germline assignment: CDR1 LGHNT and CDR2 FRNRAP. V lost 5 bases and J lost 1, with 14 bases in between. The CDR3 sequence is CASGPTGVMNTGELFF. The CDR3, as DNA: TGTGCTAGTGGTCCCACCGGCGTTATGAACACCGGGGAGCTGTTTTTT.

The J gene is TRBJ2-5, the V gene TRBV25-1; 7 bases fit TRBD1. The CDR3 runs 13 residues. CDR1 is MGHDK, CDR2 SYGVNS, per germline. V dropped 3 bases and J dropped 5; count of bases not matched to a gene: 3. Here the CDR3 DNA reads TGTGCCAGCAGTGAGACAGGGCGGGAGACCCAGTACTTC. This encodes CASSETGRETQYF.

The chain joins TRBV4-1 to TRBJ2-5, with D possibly called TRBD1 or TRBD2 (5 bases each). The CDR3 is 14 residues long. The germline V gene encodes CDR1 MGHRA and CDR2 YSYEKL. With 0 bases removed from V and 4 bases from J, the gap between germline ends came to 9 bases. The chain's CDR3 is CASSQDRDRETQYF. Written as DNA, the CDR3 is TGCGCCAGCAGCCAAGATCGGGACCGAGAGACCCAGTACTTC.

The count of this clone is one. The V gene is TRBV10-2, the J gene TRBJ1-3, with 8 bases fitting TRBD1. The V segment lost 10 bases and the J segment 4 bases; nucleotides outside the gene matches: 12. Germline V gives CDR1 WSHSY, CDR2 SAAADI. The CDR3 runs 15 residues. This CDR3 reads CATSIGQGSGNTIYF. CDR3 coding DNA: TGCGCCACCAGCATCGGACAGGGATCGGGAAACACCATATATTTT.

The chain recombines TRBV19 with TRBJ1-2; no clear D gene. V lost 11 bases and J lost 8, with 15 bases in between. This CDR3 spans 11 amino acids. CDR1 is LNHDA, CDR2 SQIVND, per germline (reference sequence). The CDR3 is CAVGPGLGYTF. In DNA form, the CDR3 reads TGTGCCGTAGGGCCTGGCTTGGGCTACACCTTC.

This clone was detected only a few times. The rearrangement uses TRBV7-2 and TRBJ2-5; TRBD2 matches 14 bases. V lost 1 base, J lost 5 bases, and 9 bases stayed unmatched. The CDR3 sequence is 18 residues long. Germline assignment: CDR1 SGHTA and CDR2 FQGNSA. The CDR3 DNA reads TGTGCCAGCAGCTTAGGACGACTAGCGGGAGGGTTTCGGGAGACCCAGTACTTC. Residues: CASSLGRLAGGFRETQYF.

V gene TRBV6-6 combines with J gene TRBJ1-6; tentatively, D is TRBD1 (6 bases). The germline CDR1 and CDR2 sequences are MNHNY and SVGAGI (reference sequence). V was shortened by 8 bases and J by 9 bases, with 17 bases between the two germline ends. This CDR3 has 14 amino acids. Here the CDR3 reads CASVSRGAGSPLHF. Here the CDR3 DNA reads TGTGCCAGCGTCTCTCGGGGGGCTGGTTCACCCCTCCACTTT.

V and J are TRBV6-1 and TRBJ1-2; D is possibly TRBD1 (5 bases). The germline V gene has CDR1 MNHNS and CDR2 SASEGT. This CDR3 has 16 residues. V gave up 3 bases and J gave up 7 bases, with 21 bases separating them. In nucleotides, the CDR3 is TGTGCCAGCAGTGACAGGTTGGGGCGTGGAACTATTGGCTACACCTTC. Protein: CASSDRLGRGTIGYTF.